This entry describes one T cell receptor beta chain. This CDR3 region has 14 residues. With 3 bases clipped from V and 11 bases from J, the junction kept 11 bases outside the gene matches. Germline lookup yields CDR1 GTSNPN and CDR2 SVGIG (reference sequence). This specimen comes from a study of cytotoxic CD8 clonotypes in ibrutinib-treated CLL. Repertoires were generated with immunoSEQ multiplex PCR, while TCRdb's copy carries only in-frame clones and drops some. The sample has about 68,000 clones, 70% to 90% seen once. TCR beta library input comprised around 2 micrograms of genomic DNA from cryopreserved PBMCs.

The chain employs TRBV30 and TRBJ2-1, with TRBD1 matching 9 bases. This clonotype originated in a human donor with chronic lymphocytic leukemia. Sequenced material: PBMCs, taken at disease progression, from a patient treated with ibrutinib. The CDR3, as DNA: TGTGCCTGGAGCCCCGGGACAGGGTTTCGGAAGCAGTTCTTC. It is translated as CAWSPGTGFRKQFF.